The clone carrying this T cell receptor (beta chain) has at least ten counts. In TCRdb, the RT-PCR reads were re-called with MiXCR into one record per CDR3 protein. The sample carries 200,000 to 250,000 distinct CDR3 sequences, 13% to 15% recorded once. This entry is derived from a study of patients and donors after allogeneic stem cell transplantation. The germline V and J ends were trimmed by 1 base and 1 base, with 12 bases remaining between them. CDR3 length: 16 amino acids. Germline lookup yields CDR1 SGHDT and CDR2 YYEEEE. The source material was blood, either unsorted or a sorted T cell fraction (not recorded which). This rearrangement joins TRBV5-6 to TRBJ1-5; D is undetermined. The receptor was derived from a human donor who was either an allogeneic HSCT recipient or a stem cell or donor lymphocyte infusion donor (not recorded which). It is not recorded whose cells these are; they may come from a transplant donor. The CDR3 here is CASSLLGGPSNQPQHF. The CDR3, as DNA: TGTGCCAGCAGCTTGTTGGGTGGTCCCAGCAATCAGCCCCAGCATTTT.